The clone carrying this T cell receptor (beta chain) was detected a few times. Its specificity is not known. A single record per CDR3 protein comes from TCRdb applying MiXCR to the 5' RACE reads. The sample holds about 190,000 distinct CDR3 sequences, under 30% seen once. Per germline, CDR1 SGHRS and CDR2 YFSETQ. The V gene lost 4 bases and the J gene lost 0 bases, with 12 bases spanning the gap. The CDR3 runs to 15 residues. The data derive from a study of T-cell memory formation after mild COVID-19. Study-wide background: Clusters of TCRs were largely donor specific. Study-wide findings and caveats: In second-wave clones peaking day 37, SARS-CoV-2 specificity remained unconfirmed.

The sequence was collected from an adult woman who had mild COVID-19 (a few samples of this study predate the infection). Cell type and time point are not known. Specimen: PBMCs or a T cell subset sorted from them (not recorded which). This chain uses TRBV5-1 with TRBJ2-3; tentatively, D is TRBD2 (6 bases). The CDR3 nucleotides are TGCGCCAGCAGCCCACTAGGGACTAGCACAGATACGCAGTATTTT. It encodes CASSPLGTSTDTQYF. Full variable domain (missing parts from reference TRBV5-1 and TRBJ2-3): KAGVTQTPRYLIKTRGQQVTLSCSPISGHRSVSWYQQTPGQGLQFLFEYFSETQRNKGNFPGRFSGRQFSNSRSEMNVSTLELGDSALYLCASSPLGTSTDTQYFGPGTRLTVL.